This TCR beta chain was sequenced for a study of OX40 agonist ivuxolimab in advanced cancers. The wider study: From about 20 to 80 years was the age range, with a mean of roughly 59 years, and approximately 84% were male. Overall study findings and caveats: Also present in some nonresponders was a low level of normalized T-cell clonal expansion. Partial responders treated at 0.1-3.0 mg/kg exhibited clonal expansion among the lowest measured.

The germline gives CDR1 MNHEY, CDR2 SVGAGI. The CDR3 runs to 13 residues. The ends were cut back, 6 bases at V and 6 bases at J, with 15 bases in the middle. With respect to this clone: The target antigen is unknown.

The table came from immunoSEQ multiplex PCR; TCRdb's copy has only in-frame clones and leaves some out. The top ten clones hold about 11% of a sample with 65,000 to 70,000 clones, around four fifths of them seen once. This chain uses TRBV6-5 with TRBJ2-7; TRBD1 is a possible D gene (5 bases). This TCR was sampled from an adult with an advanced solid tumor such as melanoma, head and neck, liver or kidney cancer. The material sequenced was CD4+ or CD8+ T cells sorted from blood, taken in a trial of the OX40 agonist ivuxolimab. As DNA, the CDR3 is TGTGCCAGCAGGCTATATTCAGGGTCCGAGCAGTACTTC. It yields the protein CASRLYSGSEQYF.